Below, 21 T cell receptor beta chains from the same sample are listed, as sequenced in a study of cytomegalovirus exposure and HLA in healthy donors (dated by TCRdb to about 2017). Library preparation employed the immunoSEQ multiplex PCR assay. A mixture of 60 forward primers for TCR Vbeta segments and 13 reverse primers for TCR Jbeta segments was used in the multiplex PCR. TCRdb took this table from immuneACCESS and kept in-frame rearrangements with V and J called. Such tables lack part of the clones; where checked against another copy, unresolved V genes explain under half of the gap, and the rest is unexplained. The sample table records about 100,000 clones; over 65% of these occur just once. The ten largest clonotypes hold roughly 5% of the sample. The sample taken for sequencing was PBMCs. These receptors originate from a female donor in good health and CMV-seropositive.

The chain couples TRBV6-5 to TRBJ1-4; D remains unclear. Germline assignment: CDR1 MNHEY and CDR2 SVGAGI. V was trimmed by 7 bases and J by 0 bases, leaving 6 bases between them. The CDR3 loop spans 13 amino acids. CDR3 region: CASMRTTNEKLFF. The CDR3 nucleotides read TGTGCCAGCATGAGAACAACTAATGAAAAACTGTTTTTT.

The genes are TRBV5-5 and TRBJ1-5; D gene unclear. The CDR3 totals 14 residues. Germline CDR1 SGHKS, CDR2 YYEKEE (reference sequence). V lost 0 bases, J lost 6 bases, and 10 bases lay in between. CDR3 bases: TGTGCCAGCAGCTTGGCAACAGTGGCTCAGCCCCAGCATTTT. This encodes CASSLATVAQPQHF.

On this clone: At one end the junction does not follow the germline gene, possibly because of a read error. V gene TRBV7-9 combines with J gene TRBJ1-2; D uncertain. This CDR3 region has 13 residues. Germline V gene data show CDR1 as SEHNR and CDR2 as FQNEAQ (reference sequence). CDR3 sequence reads: CSSSLVRDYGYTF. For the CDR3, the DNA is TGTTCCAGCAGCTTAGTCCGAGACTATGGCTACACCTTC.

The chain links TRBV6-1 to TRBJ2-5, with TRBD2 matching 8 bases. The CDR3 runs 13 residues. V shed 10 bases and J 5 bases; nucleotides not matched to a gene: 9. In germline, CDR1 is MNHNS, CDR2 SASEGT. This CDR3 is CAITSGVRETQYF. CDR3 sequence (DNA): TGTGCCATTACTAGCGGAGTGAGGGAGACCCAGTACTTC.

The V call is TRBV28, the J call TRBJ2-7, with a weak D call TRBD1 (5 bases). The CDR3 runs to 13 residues. CDR1 is MDHEN and CDR2 is SYDVKM in the germline V gene. The V end was cut by 6 bases, the J end by 0 bases, with 9 bases between. The CDR3 DNA reads TGTGCCAGCAGGAGCAGGGTCTCCTACGAGCAGTACTTC. Protein product: CASRSRVSYEQYF.

This chain joins TRBV7-9 and TRBJ1-1; maybe TRBD1 (5 bases). With 2 bases removed from V and 3 bases from J, the gap between germline ends came to 10 bases. From germline, CDR1 is SEHNR and CDR2 FQNEAQ (reference sequence). The CDR3 is 14 residues long. The CDR3 region has the DNA TGTGCCAGCAGCTTACAGGGTGCGGACACTGAAGCTTTCTTT. Translation: CASSLQGADTEAFF.

The CDR3 DNA reads TGCGCCAGCAGCCGGCGATCCACCGGGACTAGTGGGAGCACAGATACGCAGTATTTT. This gives the protein CASSRRSTGTSGSTDTQYF. The chain joins TRBV4-1 to TRBJ2-3, with 8 bases lining up with TRBD2. The CDR3 totals 19 residues. V lost 4 bases and J lost 0; bases outside the gene matches: 15. Looked up from germline, CDR1 is MGHRA and CDR2 is YSYEKL.

This clone was recorded once. The chain uses TRBV9 and TRBJ1-5, with D maybe TRBD1 (6 bases). V was trimmed by 2 bases and J by 7 bases, leaving 16 bases between them. The CDR3 is 15 amino acids. Germline loops: CDR1 SGDLS, CDR2 YYNGEE. The CDR3 bases are TGTGCCAGCAGCGTGGCCGGGGGGGCAGGCCAGCCCCAGCATTTT. Translating it yields CASSVAGGAGQPQHF.

This clone was seen only a few times. The CDR3 sequence: CASSYGGVKTEAFF. CDR3 in DNA: TGTGCCAGCAGCTACGGGGGGGTTAAGACTGAAGCTTTCTTT. The chain couples TRBV6-5 to TRBJ1-1; D might be TRBD1 (5 bases). Looked up from germline, CDR1 is MNHEY and CDR2 is SVGAGI. CDR3 length equals 14 residues. The V end was cut by 6 bases, the J end by 5 bases, with 16 bases between.

V usage is TRBV21-1 and J usage is TRBJ2-1; the D segment call TRBD1 is taken from the table without a DNA check. TRBV21-1 has pseudogene status. The length of the CDR3 is 19 residues. The CDR3 region is CASSTKRGQGADSYNEQFF. DNA for the CDR3: TGTGCCAGCAGCACAAAACGCGGACAGGGGGCCGATTCCTACAATGAGCAGTTCTTC.

This chain uses TRBV28 with TRBJ1-2; D perhaps matches TRBD1 (5 bases). V shed 5 bases and J shed 6 bases, with 10 bases lying between them. CDR1 is MDHEN and CDR2 is SYDVKM in the germline V gene. The CDR3 totals 12 residues. The DNA of the CDR3 is TGTGCCAGCAGTGGGCAGGGAAATGGCTACACCTTC. It specifies CASSGQGNGYTF.

The V and J genes are TRBV2 and TRBJ1-5; 7 bases align to TRBD1. J was trimmed by 5 bases and V by 3 bases; bases with no gene match: 1. The CDR3 runs to 13 residues. CDR1 is SNHLY, CDR2 FYNNEI, per germline. The CDR3 DNA sequence: TGTGCCAGCAGTGAGCAGGGGGATCAGCCCCAGCATTTT. It specifies CASSEQGDQPQHF.

The chain recombines TRBV5-1 with TRBJ2-2, with a possible D match to TRBD2 (5 bases). This CDR3 has 15 residues. Germline V gives CDR1 SGHRS, CDR2 YFSETQ. The V gene lost 3 bases and the J gene lost 4 bases, with 13 bases spanning the gap. In nucleotides, the CDR3 is TGCGCCAGCAGCTCACTAGATCCGAGCACCGGGGAGCTGTTTTTT. Protein product: CASSSLDPSTGELFF.

The genes are TRBV9 and TRBJ2-1; TRBD2 agrees at 11 bases. V shed 0 bases, J shed 5 bases, and the junction held 4 bases outside the gene matches. Germline V lookup: CDR1 SGDLS, CDR2 YYNGEE. The CDR3 loop spans 16 amino acids. CDR3 sequence reads: CASSVGASGGHNEQFF. The CDR3 DNA is TGTGCCAGCAGCGTAGGAGCTAGCGGGGGGCACAATGAGCAGTTCTTC.

V gene TRBV30 combines with J gene TRBJ1-3, with 8 bases identical to TRBD1. CDR1 GTSNPN and CDR2 SVGIG come from the germline V gene (reference sequence). This CDR3 spans 13 amino acids. J was trimmed by 7 bases and V by 5 bases; bases with no gene match: 7. Here the CDR3 reads CAWDRGVGNTIYF. CDR3 in DNA: TGTGCCTGGGACAGGGGTGTGGGGAACACCATATATTTT.

The rearrangement links TRBV5-1 to TRBJ2-4, with TRBD1 matching over 9 bases. The germline CDR1 and CDR2 sequences are SGHRS and YFSETQ. CDR3 length: 12 residues. V lost 5 bases and J lost 13; bases outside the gene matches: 7. The CDR3, as DNA: TGCGCCAGCAGACGAACAGGGGGCCTACAGTACTTC. Translation: CASRRTGGLQYF.

This clone showed up just once. V gene TRBV30 combines with J gene TRBJ2-2; 7 bases align to TRBD1. The CDR3 loop spans 13 amino acids. After removal of 3 bases from V and 5 bases from J, the junction contained 3 bases not matched to a gene. The germline CDR1 and CDR2 sequences are GTSNPN and SVGIG (reference sequence). CDR3 amino acids: CAWRTGPTGELFF. The CDR3 DNA reads TGTGCCTGGAGGACAGGGCCAACCGGGGAGCTGTTTTTT.

This chain uses TRBV7-2 with TRBJ2-7, with 11 bases identical to TRBD2. The V gene end was trimmed by 0 bases and the J gene end by 7 bases; junction bases not matched to a gene: 14. This CDR3 comprises 18 residues. CDR1 and CDR2 from the germline V gene are SGHTA and FQGNSA. The CDR3 DNA is TGTGCCAGCAGCTTAGCCTCTAGCGGGGGGCCCGCCGGGGGAGAGCAGTACTTC. It codes for CASSLASSGGPAGGEQYF.

The V and J genes are TRBV5-4 and TRBJ1-4, with D unresolved. The ends were cut back, 4 bases at V and 7 bases at J, with 14 bases in the middle. There are 14 residues in the CDR3. Germline CDR1 and CDR2: SGHNT and YYREEE (reference sequence). DNA of the CDR3: TGTGCCAGCAGCCCGAGTCGTGTCGGTGAAAAACTGTTTTTT. Translation: CASSPSRVGEKLFF.

The chain employs TRBV7-2 and TRBJ1-3; 7 positions agree with TRBD1. The CDR3 extends over 15 amino acids. V trimming: 4 bases; J trimming: 4 bases; junction bases outside the gene matches: 7. Germline V lookup: CDR1 SGHTA, CDR2 FQGNSA. The CDR3 reads CASSYRQGIGNTIYF. The CDR3 coding sequence is TGTGCCAGCAGCTACCGACAGGGTATAGGAAACACCATATATTTT.

The V gene is TRBV5-1, the J gene TRBJ2-1; D possibly corresponds to TRBD1 (6 bases). This CDR3 comprises 15 residues. CDR1 is SGHRS and CDR2 is YFSETQ in the germline V gene. V was shortened by 3 bases and J by 4 bases, with 14 bases between the two germline ends. CDR3 sequence (DNA): TGCGCCAGCAGCTCAGGACAGAAATTTTACAATGAGCAGTTCTTC. This translates into CASSSGQKFYNEQFF.